The 5 T cell receptor beta chains below all came from one sample that was sequenced in a study of blood T cell repertoires in COVID-19. The repertoire was sequenced with immunoSEQ multiplex PCR; TCRdb's copy has only in-frame clones and lacks some. This sample has about 68,000 clones; 85% to 90% occur once, and the top ten carry roughly 2.6%. The specimen was peripheral blood. The receptors were gathered from a man aged 50 or older with acute or convalescent COVID-19.

The chain carries TRBV11-2 and TRBJ2-7; a possible D gene is TRBD2 (7 bases). The V gene's germline CDR1 is SGHAT and CDR2 FQNNGV. V was shortened by 3 bases and J by 2 bases, with 8 bases between the two germline ends. The CDR3 loop spans 13 amino acids. CDR3 DNA sequence: TGTGCCAGCAGCTTGGGGGGGCCCTACGAGCAGTACTTC. It specifies CASSLGGPYEQYF.

This rearrangement joins TRBV6-5 to TRBJ2-1; 7 bases fit TRBD1. Germline trimming cut 5 bases from V and 9 bases from J; bases unmatched to any gene: 7. There are 13 residues in the CDR3. Germline V gene lookup returns CDR1 MNHEY and CDR2 SVGAGI. CDR3 DNA sequence: TGTGCCAGCAGTCGCGACAGACAGGGTGAGCAGTTCTTC. This sequence encodes CASSRDRQGEQFF.

The chain carries TRBV3-1 (or the pseudogene TRBV3-2) and TRBJ2-5; possible D gene TRBD1, 6 bases. CDR1 is LGHDT, CDR2 YNNKEL, per germline (reference sequence). This CDR3 has 13 amino acids. V was shortened by 3 bases and J by 2 bases, with 7 bases between the two germline ends. The DNA of the CDR3 is TGTGCCAGCAGCCAGACAGGTCAAGAGACCCAGTACTTC. Protein: CASSQTGQETQYF.

The chain links TRBV28 to TRBJ1-3, with D unresolved. This CDR3 has 16 residues. The V end lost 0 bases, the J end lost 2 bases, and 11 bases lay between the germline ends. CDR1 and CDR2 from the germline V gene are MDHEN and SYDVKM. The CDR3 region is CASSLWRVPAGNTIYF. As DNA, the CDR3 is TGTGCCAGCAGTTTATGGAGGGTCCCTGCTGGAAACACCATATATTTT. Variable domain in full (rest from reference TRBV28 and TRBJ1-3): DVKVTQSSRYLVKRTGEKVFLECVQDMDHENMFWYRQDPGLGLRLIYFSYDVKMKEKGDIPEGYSVSREKKERFSLILESASTNQTSMYLCASSLWRVPAGNTIYFGEGSWLTVV.

The J gene is TRBJ2-3, the V gene TRBV4-1; no clear D. The V gene lost 4 bases and the J gene lost 4 bases, with 6 bases spanning the gap. The CDR3 totals 12 residues. Germline V CDR1 and CDR2: MGHRA, YSYEKL. The CDR3: CASSLSPDTQYF. CDR3 DNA sequence: TGCGCCAGCAGCCTGAGCCCAGATACGCAGTATTTT.